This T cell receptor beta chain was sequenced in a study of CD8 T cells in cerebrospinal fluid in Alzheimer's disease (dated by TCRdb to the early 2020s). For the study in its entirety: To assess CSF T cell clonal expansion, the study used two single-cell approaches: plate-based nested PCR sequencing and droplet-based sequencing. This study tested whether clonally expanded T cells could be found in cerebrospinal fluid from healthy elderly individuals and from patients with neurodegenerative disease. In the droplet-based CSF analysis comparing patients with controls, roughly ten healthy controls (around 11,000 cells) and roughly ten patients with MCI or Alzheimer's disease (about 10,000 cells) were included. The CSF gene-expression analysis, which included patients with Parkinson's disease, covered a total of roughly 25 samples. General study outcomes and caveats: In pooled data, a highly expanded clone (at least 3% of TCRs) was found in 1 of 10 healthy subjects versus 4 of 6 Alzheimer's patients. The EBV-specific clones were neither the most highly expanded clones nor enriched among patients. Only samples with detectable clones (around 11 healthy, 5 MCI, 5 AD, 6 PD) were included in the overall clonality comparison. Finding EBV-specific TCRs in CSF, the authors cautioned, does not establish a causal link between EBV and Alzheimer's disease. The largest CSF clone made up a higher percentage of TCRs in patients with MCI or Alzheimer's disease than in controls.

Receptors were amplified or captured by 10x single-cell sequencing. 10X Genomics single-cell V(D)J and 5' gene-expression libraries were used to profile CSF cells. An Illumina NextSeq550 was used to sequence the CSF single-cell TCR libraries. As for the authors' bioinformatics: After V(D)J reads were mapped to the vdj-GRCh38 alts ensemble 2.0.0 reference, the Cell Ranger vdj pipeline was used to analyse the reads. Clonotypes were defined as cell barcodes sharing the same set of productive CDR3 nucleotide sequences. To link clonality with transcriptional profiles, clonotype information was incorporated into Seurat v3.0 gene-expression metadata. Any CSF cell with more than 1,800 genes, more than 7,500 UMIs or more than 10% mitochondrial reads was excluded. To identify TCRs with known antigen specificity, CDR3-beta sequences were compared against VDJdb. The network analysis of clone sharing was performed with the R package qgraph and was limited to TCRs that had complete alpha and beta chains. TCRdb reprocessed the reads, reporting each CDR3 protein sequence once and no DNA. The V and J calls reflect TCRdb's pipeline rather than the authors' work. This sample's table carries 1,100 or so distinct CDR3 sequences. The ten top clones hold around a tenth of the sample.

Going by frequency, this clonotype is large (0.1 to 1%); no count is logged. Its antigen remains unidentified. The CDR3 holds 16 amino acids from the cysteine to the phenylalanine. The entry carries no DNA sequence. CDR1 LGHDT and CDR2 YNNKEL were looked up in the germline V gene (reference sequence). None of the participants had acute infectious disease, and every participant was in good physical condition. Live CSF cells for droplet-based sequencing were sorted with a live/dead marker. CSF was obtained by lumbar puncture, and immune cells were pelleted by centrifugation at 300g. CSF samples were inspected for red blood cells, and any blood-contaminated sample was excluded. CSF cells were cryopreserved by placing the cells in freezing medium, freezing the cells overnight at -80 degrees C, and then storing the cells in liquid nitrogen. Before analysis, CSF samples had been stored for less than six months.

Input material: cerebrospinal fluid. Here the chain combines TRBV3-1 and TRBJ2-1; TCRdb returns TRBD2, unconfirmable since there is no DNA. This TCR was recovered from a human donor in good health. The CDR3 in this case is CASSQGRQTVGNEQFF.